This TCR beta chain comes out of a study of T cell changes during pregnancy in multiple sclerosis. Sequenced by immunoSEQ multiplex PCR; TCRdb stores in-frame clones only, minus some. Among approximately 52,000 clones listed, roughly 92% were seen once. Material: CD4+ T cells from peripheral blood mononuclear cells, obtained in the second trimester of pregnancy. This clonotype originated in a female donor in good health, enrolled as a control in a pregnancy study.

For the CDR3, the DNA is TGTGCCAGCAGCCCCCGATCGTTAGCTGAAGCTTTCTTT. Amino acids: CASSPRSLAEAFF. The rearrangement joins TRBV14 to TRBJ1-1; D gene ambiguous. Trimming removed 4 bases from V and 6 bases from J, with 12 bases in between. CDR3 length equals 13 residues. CDR1 is SGHDN and CDR2 is FVKESK in the germline V gene.